The source of this TCR beta chain is a study of blood T cell dynamics during melanoma immunotherapy. On this clone itself: As yet, its antigen is unknown.

The time point: pre-treatment baseline. Disease control meant complete response, partial response or stable disease at 12 weeks. Patients had no prior systemic cancer treatment, immunosuppressants or other active cancers. Deletions cut 3 bases from V and 8 bases from J, with 19 bases between. Germline V gene sequence: CDR1 MNHGY, CDR2 SVAAGI. There are 15 residues in the CDR3. Study-wide results and limits: Whether repertoire-driving clones were melanoma-specific could not be determined. Disease-control patients' PBMC repertoires became either more clonal or more diverse at W3.

Profiled with immunoSEQ multiplex PCR; TCRdb holds only in-frame clones, not every one. In the table there are about 15,000 clones, 65% to 90% of which are singletons. This chain joins TRBV6-9 and TRBJ1-2; unclear D gene. This TCR came from a human donor with melanoma. Sequenced material: blood, taken from a patient treated with checkpoint blockade. The DNA for the CDR3 is TGTGCCAGCAGTTACTCGTACGGGGAAAGCTACGGCTACACCTTC. Protein product: CASSYSYGESYGYTF.